This T cell receptor (beta chain) was sequenced in a study of technical replicates of blood from several donors. The CDR3 totals 14 residues. V was pared by 6 bases and J by 0 bases, with 6 bases of the junction left unmatched. The germline gives CDR1 SGHRS, CDR2 YFSETQ. Assay used: immunoSEQ multiplex PCR; TCRdb lists only in-frame clones, some missing. The table has about 82,000 clones, over 90% seen once. The sequence came from a human donor in good health. Sequencing was done on a sample of T cells isolated from PBMCs. The chain uses TRBV5-1 and TRBJ2-7; 7 bases are shared with TRBD1. Here the CDR3 reads CASKWAGGSYEQYF. The CDR3 DNA reads as TGCGCCAGCAAATGGGCAGGGGGCTCCTACGAGCAGTACTTC.